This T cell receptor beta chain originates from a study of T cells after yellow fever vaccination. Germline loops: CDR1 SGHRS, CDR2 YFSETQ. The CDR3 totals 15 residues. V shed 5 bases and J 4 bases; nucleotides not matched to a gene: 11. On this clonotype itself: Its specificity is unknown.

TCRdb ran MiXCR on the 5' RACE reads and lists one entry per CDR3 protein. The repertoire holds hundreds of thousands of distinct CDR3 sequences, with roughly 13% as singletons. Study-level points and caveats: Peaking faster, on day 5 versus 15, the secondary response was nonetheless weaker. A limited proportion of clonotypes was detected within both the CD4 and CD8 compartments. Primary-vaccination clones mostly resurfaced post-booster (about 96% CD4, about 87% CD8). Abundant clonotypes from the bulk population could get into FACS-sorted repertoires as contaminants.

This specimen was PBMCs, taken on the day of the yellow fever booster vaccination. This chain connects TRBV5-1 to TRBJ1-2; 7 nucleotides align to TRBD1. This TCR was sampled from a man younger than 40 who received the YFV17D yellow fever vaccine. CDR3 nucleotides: TGCGCCAGCAGTCCTGACAGGGTCGGAGGCTATGGCTACACCTTC. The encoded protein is CASSPDRVGGYGYTF.